This T cell receptor (beta chain) was recorded in a study of T cells in Graves' hyperthyroidism and ophthalmopathy (dated by TCRdb to 2018 to 2020). Background for the entire study: Peripheral blood samples were taken at the time of initial diagnosis, prior to any treatment. An independent validation cohort of fewer than 20 hyperthyroidism patients and 17 patients who later progressed to ophthalmopathy tested prospective prediction of ophthalmopathy. In addition, the study compared T-cell repertoires in thyroid tissue and in blood from about 6 Graves' hyperthyroidism patients. TCR Vbeta CDR3 sequencing of 120 to 150 peripheral blood samples (roughly 43 ophthalmopathy, roughly 72 hyperthyroidism and some 17 progressor patients) is reported in the paper. To identify TCR V-J signatures that set the groups apart, the researchers used a discovery cohort of 100 patients, made up of roughly 45 with Graves' ophthalmopathy and around 58 with stable Graves' hyperthyroidism. For training and testing, the approximately 97 patients in the discovery cohort were randomly divided in a 7:3 ratio. Following sampling, methimazole starting at 30 mg daily was given to hyperthyroidism patients, and high-dose intravenous methylprednisolone was given to ophthalmopathy patients. Results and caveats for the whole study, not just this receptor: In validation, the model predicted progression to ophthalmopathy a median of about 6.5 months before onset, with approximately 70% sensitivity and roughly 77% specificity. Most expanded thyroid clonotypes (frequency above 0.001) were also found in blood, which suggests that blood repertoires may mirror thyroid immune responses. No statistical method was used to set the sample size in advance, and investigators knew the group allocation. A model built on a 13 V-J signature distinguished ophthalmopathy from stable hyperthyroidism, reaching roughly 88% sensitivity and around 81% specificity in cross-validation and 80%/75% in testing.

Amplification of TCR beta CDR3 regions was carried out from RNA transcripts. The TCR CDR3 was subjected to a first round of RT-PCR using the HTBI primer set and the Qiagen OneStep RT-PCR kit. Libraries were constructed in a second round of multiplex PCR, after which size selection and purification were carried out. Libraries were sequenced paired-end with 100 bp reads on an Illumina HiSeq2000. As for the original processing: SOAPnuke was used to process the raw data, with reads discarded if the reads contained adapters or uncalled bases, had a mean Phred below 15, or lacked an exact constant-primer or identifier match. High-quality paired reads were merged with COPE v1.2.5, and unique nucleotide sequences were defined as clonotypes. MiTCR v1.1 was used to align the clonotypes against IMGT TRBV, TRBD and TRBJ reference segments. The analysis included only V-J combinations with a frequency above 0.0001, which together covered about 99% of the repertoires. A TCS score was defined as the ratio between F50 (clonal expansion) and ExV (chaos), using BLOSUM62-based TCRdist between CDR3 peptides within each V-J. Welch's t-statistics and random forest reduced 514 V-J features to 10 to 15, which were used in a naive Bayes classifier (R e1071). The Morisita-Horn index was used to measure how similar the thyroid and blood repertoires were. The raw public data were reprocessed by TCRdb itself: fastp quality trimming at Q25, MiXCR clonotype calling, in-frame beta chains only. Merged by CDR3 protein, the rows form single entries marked with the most common genes and DNA. These V and J calls are TCRdb output, not the study's own analysis. In all, the sample holds hundreds of thousands of distinct CDR3 sequences, and roughly 37% of those were seen once. Clones ranked in the top ten supply 8.9% of the sample.

The CDR3 contains 13 residues, cysteine and phenylalanine counted. This entry keeps only the CDR3 DNA: 39 bases, framed from base 1. Deletion took 4 bases off V and 4 bases off J, with a span of 8 bases between the germline ends. Stable Graves' hyperthyroidism was defined as no progression to ophthalmopathy during 18 months of follow-up. Hyperthyroidism patients were newly diagnosed, with disease duration under 2 months, and aged 18 to 65 years. Exclusion was applied to patients with uncontrolled infections, other autoimmune diseases, pregnancy or lactation. Diagnoses were based on clinical symptoms, serum thyroxine and TRAb, thyroid ultrasound and orbital computed tomography. PBMCs were separated from roughly 9.6 ml of fresh peripheral blood using Ficoll-Paque density gradient centrifugation. Trizol reagent was used to extract total RNA, and RNA quality was then checked on an Agilent 2100 Bioanalyzer.

In this sample, this clonotype turned up many times. The antigen it binds to is not known. Base-call qualities are not available, and no considerably larger clone is one nucleotide away. The receptor was isolated from a man aged 18 to 30 with Graves' hyperthyroidism. Specimen: blood. The V and J segments used are TRBV12-3 or TRBV12-4 and TRBJ1-5; the D gene is perhaps TRBD1, on 5 matching bases. The CDR3 region: CASSSSGNQPQHF. The sequence in DNA is TGTGCCAGCAGTTCCTCAGGGAATCAGCCCCAGCATTTT.